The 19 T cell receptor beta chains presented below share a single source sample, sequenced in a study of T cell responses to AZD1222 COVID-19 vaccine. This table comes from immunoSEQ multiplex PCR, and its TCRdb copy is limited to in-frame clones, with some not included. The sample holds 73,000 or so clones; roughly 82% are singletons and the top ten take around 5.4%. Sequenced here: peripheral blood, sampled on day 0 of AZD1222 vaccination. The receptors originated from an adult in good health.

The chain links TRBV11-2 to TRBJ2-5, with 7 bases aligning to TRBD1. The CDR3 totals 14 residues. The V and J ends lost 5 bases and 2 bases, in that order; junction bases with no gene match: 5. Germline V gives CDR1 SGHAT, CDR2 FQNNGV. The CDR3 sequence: CASSPGTAQETQYF. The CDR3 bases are TGTGCCAGCAGCCCCGGGACAGCACAAGAGACCCAGTACTTC.

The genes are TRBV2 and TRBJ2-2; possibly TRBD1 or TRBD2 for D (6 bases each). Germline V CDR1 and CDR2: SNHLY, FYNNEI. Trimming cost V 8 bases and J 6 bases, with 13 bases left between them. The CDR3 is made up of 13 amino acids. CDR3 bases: TGTGCCAGCCTGGAGGGGGGCCCCGGGGAGCTGTTTTTT. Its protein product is CASLEGGPGELFF.

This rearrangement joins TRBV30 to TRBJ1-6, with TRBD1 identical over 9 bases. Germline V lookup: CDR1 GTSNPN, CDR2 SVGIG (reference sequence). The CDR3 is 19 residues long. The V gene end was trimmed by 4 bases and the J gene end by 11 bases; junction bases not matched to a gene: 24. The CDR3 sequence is CAWTPGVVGTGRDLAPLHF. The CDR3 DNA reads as TGTGCCTGGACCCCTGGGGTAGTTGGGACAGGGAGGGATTTAGCACCCCTCCACTTT.

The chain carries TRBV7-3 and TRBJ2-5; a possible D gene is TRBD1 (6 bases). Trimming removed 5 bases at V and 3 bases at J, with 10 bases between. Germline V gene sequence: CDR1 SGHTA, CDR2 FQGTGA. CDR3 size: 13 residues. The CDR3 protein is CASSIRDKETQYF. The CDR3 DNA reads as TGTGCCAGCAGCATCCGGGACAAAGAGACCCAGTACTTC.

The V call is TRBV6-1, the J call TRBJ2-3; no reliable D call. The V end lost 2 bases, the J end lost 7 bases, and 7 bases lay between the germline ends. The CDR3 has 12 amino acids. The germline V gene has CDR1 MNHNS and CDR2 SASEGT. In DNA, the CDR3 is TGTGCCAGCAGTGAAACAAGGTATACGCAGTATTTT. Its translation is CASSETRYTQYF.

The DNA for the CDR3 is TGTGCCACCAGCCTCGAGGGGATTACTTATGGCTACACCTTC. Encoded protein: CATSLEGITYGYTF. This chain links TRBV15 with TRBJ1-2, with D possibly being TRBD1 (5 bases). The germline gives CDR1 LNHNV, CDR2 YYDKDF (reference sequence). Between the trimmed V and J ends, which lost 5 bases and 5 bases, there was a span of 15 bases. The CDR3 is 14 residues long.

In DNA form, the CDR3 reads TGTGCCAGCAGCCCCCAGGGACAGGGGGACTATGGCTACACCTTC. Translation: CASSPQGQGDYGYTF. The chain employs TRBV9 and TRBJ1-2, with TRBD1 matching 11 bases. V trimming: 4 bases; J trimming: 3 bases; junction bases outside the gene matches: 5. Germline lookup yields CDR1 SGDLS and CDR2 YYNGEE. This CDR3 has 15 residues.

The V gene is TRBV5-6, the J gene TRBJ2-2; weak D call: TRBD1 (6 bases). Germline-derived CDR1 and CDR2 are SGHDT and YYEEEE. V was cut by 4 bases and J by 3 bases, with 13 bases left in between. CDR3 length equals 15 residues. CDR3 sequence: CASSPDRLDTGELFF. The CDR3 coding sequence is TGTGCCAGCAGCCCCGACAGGTTAGACACCGGGGAGCTGTTTTTT. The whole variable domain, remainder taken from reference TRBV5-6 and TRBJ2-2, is DAGVTQSPTHLIKTRGQQVTLRCSPKSGHDTVSWYQQALGQGPQFIFQYYEEEERQRGNFPDRFSGHQFPNYSSELNVNALLLGDSALYLCASSPDRLDTGELFFGEGSRLTVL.

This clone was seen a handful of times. In DNA form, the CDR3 reads TGTGCCAGCAGCTCCCAGGGGATGGGTTATGGCTACACCTTC. It specifies CASSSQGMGYGYTF. V gene TRBV5-4 combines with J gene TRBJ1-2, with D possibly TRBD1 on 6 matching bases. CDR3 length: 14 amino acids. In germline, CDR1 is SGHNT, CDR2 YYREEE (reference sequence). The V end was cut by 3 bases, the J end by 5 bases, with 14 bases between. Drawing the rest from reference TRBV5-4 and TRBJ1-2, the complete variable domain is ETGVTQSPTHLIKTRGQQVTLRCSSQSGHNTVSWYQQALGQGPQFIFQYYREEENGRGNFPPRFSGLQFPNYSSELNVNALELDDSALYLCASSSQGMGYGYTFGSGTRLTVV.

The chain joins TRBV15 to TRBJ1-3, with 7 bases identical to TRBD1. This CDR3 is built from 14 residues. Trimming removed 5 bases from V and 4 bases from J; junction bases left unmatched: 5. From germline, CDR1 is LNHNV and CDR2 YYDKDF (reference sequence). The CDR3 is CATSDRVRGNTIYF. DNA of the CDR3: TGTGCCACCAGCGACAGGGTGAGAGGAAACACCATATATTTT.

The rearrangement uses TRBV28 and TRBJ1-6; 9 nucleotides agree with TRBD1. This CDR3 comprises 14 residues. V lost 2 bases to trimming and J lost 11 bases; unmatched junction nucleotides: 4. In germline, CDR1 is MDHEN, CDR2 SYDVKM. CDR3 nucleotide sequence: TGTGCCAGCAGTTTAAGCGGGACAGGGCCACCCCTCCACTTT. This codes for CASSLSGTGPPLHF.

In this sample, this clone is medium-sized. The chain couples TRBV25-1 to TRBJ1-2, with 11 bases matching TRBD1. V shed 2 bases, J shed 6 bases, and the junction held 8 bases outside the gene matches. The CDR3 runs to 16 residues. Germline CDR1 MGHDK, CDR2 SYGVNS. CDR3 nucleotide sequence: TGTGCCAGCAGTGAACTTGGGACAGGGGGGCTTGATGGCTACACCTTC. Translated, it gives CASSELGTGGLDGYTF.

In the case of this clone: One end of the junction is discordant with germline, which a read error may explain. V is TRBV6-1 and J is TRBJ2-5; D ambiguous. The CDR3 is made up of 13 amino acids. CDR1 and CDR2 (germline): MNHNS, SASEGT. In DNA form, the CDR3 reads TGTGCCAGCCGTGATCAGTCCCGAGGCACCCAGTACTTC. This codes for CASRDQSRGTQYF.

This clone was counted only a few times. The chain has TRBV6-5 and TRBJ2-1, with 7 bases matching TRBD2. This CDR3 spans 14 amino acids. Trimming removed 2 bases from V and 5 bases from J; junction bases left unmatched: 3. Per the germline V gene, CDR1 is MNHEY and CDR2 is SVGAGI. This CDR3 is CASSYLAGDNEQFF. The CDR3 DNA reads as TGTGCCAGCAGTTACCTGGCGGGGGACAATGAGCAGTTCTTC.

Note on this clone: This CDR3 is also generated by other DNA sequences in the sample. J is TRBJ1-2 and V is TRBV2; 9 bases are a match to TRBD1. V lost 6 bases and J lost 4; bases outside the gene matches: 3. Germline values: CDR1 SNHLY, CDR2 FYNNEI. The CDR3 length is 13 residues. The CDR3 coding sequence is TGTGCCAGCAGAACAGGGGGCACCTATGGCTACACCTTC. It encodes CASRTGGTYGYTF.

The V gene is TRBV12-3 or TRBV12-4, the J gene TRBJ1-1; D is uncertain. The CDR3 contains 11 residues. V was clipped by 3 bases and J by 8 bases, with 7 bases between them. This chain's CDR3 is CASSLKREAFF. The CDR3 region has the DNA TGTGCCAGCAGTTTGAAGAGGGAAGCTTTCTTT.

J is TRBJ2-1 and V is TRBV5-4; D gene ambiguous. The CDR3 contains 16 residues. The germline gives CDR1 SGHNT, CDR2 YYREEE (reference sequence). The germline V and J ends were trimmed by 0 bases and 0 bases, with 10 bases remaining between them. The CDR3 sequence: CASSLERPGSYNEQFF. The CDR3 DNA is TGTGCCAGCAGCTTGGAACGCCCTGGCTCCTACAATGAGCAGTTCTTC.

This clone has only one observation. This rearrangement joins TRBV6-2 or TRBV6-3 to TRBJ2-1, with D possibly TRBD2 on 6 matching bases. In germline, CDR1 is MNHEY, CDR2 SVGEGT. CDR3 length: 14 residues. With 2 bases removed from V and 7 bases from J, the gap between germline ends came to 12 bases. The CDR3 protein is CASSYGGFGNEQFF. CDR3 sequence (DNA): TGTGCCAGCAGTTACGGGGGGTTTGGTAATGAGCAGTTCTTC.

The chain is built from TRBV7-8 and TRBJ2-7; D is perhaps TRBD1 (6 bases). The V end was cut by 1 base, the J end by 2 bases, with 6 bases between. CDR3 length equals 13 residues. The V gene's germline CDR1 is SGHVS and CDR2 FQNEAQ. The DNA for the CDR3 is TGTGCCAGCAGCTTAGACAGGGCCTACGAGCAGTACTTC. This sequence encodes CASSLDRAYEQYF. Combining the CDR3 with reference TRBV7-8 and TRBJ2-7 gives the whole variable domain GAGVSQSPRYKVAKRGQDVALRCDPISGHVSLFWYQQALGQGPEFLTYFQNEAQLDKSGLPSDRFFAERPEGSVSTLKIQRTQQEDSAVYLCASSLDRAYEQYFGPGTRLTVT.